This note documents a single TCR beta chain sequence. The data originate from a study of T-cell memory formation after mild COVID-19. Germline-derived CDR1 and CDR2 are SGHTA and FQGNSA. This CDR3 is built from 14 residues. The germline V and J ends were trimmed by 7 bases and 0 bases, with 13 bases remaining between them. TCRdb redid the calling of the 5' RACE reads with MiXCR, one entry per CDR3 protein. Among some 600,000 distinct CDR3 sequences, roughly 17% were seen once, and the ten largest hold approximately 8.1%. The specimen sequenced was PBMCs or a T cell subset sorted from them (not recorded which). This chain connects TRBV7-2 to TRBJ2-7; D is ambiguous. This receptor was taken from an adult woman who had mild COVID-19 (a few samples of this study predate the infection). Cell type and time point are not known. CDR3 region: CASTLGTNSYEQYF. The CDR3 nucleotides read TGTGCCAGCACCCTCGGCACAAACTCCTACGAGCAGTACTTC.